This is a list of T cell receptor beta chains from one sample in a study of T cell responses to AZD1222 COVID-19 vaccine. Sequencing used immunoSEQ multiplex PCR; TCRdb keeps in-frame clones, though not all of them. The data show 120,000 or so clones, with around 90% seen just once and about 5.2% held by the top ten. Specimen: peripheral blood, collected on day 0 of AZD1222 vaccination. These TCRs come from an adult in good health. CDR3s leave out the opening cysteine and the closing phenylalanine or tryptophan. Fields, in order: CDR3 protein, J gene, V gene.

ASSLVRRNSNQPQH | TRBJ1-5 | TRBV7-9
ASSLAKGTAEAF | TRBJ1-1 | TRBV5-4
ATGWGSNQPQH | TRBJ1-5 | TRBV10-3
ASSPIMRGSGNTIY | TRBJ1-3 | TRBV5-1
ATSRDPGRNQPQH | TRBJ1-5 | TRBV15
ASSPPANTGELF | TRBJ2-2 | TRBV9
ASSPLGGNTEAF | TRBJ1-1 | TRBV3-1/TRBV3-2
ASSLMGVHEKLF | TRBJ1-4 | TRBV5-1
ASSLAGSYEQY | TRBJ2-7 | TRBV7-9
ASSSSGPKFEAQH | TRBJ1-5 | TRBV6-6